The T cell receptor (beta chain) under discussion was sequenced for a study of beta chain features in type 1 diabetes. Notes on the study in general: HLA influence on TCRB rearrangement stayed unresolved here. Naive, central memory and Treg TCRB repertoires seemed to resemble each other more closely in patients than they did in healthy donors.

The CDR3 loop spans 13 amino acids. Germline V lookup: CDR1 MNHEY, CDR2 SVGAGI. V was shortened by 1 base and J by 12 bases, with 10 bases between the two germline ends. In regard to this clone: Antigen: not known.

Every donor had blood drawn once into heparin, around 0.12 L on average. The entirety of the isolated RNA underwent reverse transcription, so expressed TCRB transcripts were sequenced. The table came from immunoSEQ multiplex PCR; TCRdb's copy has only in-frame clones and leaves some out. This sample has some 360,000 clones, with 20% found just once. V is TRBV6-5 and J is TRBJ1-6; D perhaps matches TRBD1 (6 bases). The source of this sequence is a woman aged 18-29 years in good health. The sequencing sample was made of naive CD4+ T cells from blood. The CDR3 protein is CASSYFRDKPLHF. CDR3 nucleotides: TGTGCCAGCAGTTACTTCCGGGACAAACCCCTCCACTTT.